This T cell receptor (beta chain) was observed in a study of T-cell memory formation after mild COVID-19. TCRdb used MiXCR to reprocess the 5' RACE reads, holding one entry per CDR3 protein. The sample shows 300,000 to 400,000 distinct CDR3 sequences, about 16% of them seen only once. Trimming removed 0 bases at V and 4 bases at J, with 11 bases between. CDR3 length: 15 residues. Germline V CDR1 and CDR2: SGHRS, YFSETQ. The receptor was derived from a man younger than 30 who had mild COVID-19 (a few samples of this study predate the infection). Cell type and time point are not known. Specimen: PBMCs or a T cell subset sorted from them (not recorded which). The rearrangement uses TRBV5-1 and TRBJ1-5; possible D gene TRBD1, 6 bases. CDR3 DNA: TGCGCCAGCAGCTTGGCAGGGGCATGGAATCAGCCCCAGCATTTT. As protein: CASSLAGAWNQPQHF.